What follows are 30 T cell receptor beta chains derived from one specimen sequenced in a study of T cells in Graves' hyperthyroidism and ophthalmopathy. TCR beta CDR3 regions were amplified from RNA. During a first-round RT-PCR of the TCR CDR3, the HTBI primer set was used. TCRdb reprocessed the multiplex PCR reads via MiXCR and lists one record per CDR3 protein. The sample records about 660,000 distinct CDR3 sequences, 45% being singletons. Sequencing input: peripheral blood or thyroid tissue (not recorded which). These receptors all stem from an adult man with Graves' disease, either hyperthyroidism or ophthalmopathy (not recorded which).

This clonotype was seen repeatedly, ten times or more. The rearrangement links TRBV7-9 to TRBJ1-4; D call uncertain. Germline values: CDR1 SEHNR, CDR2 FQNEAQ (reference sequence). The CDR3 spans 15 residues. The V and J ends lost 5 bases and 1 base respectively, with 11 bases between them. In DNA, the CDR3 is TGTGCCAGCAGCCCGCGACGGGGAACTAATGAAAAACTGTTTTTT. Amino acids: CASSPRRGTNEKLFF.

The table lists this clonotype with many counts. CDR3 nucleotides: TGTGCCAGCAGCTCGGGGTCCTCCCTGTACGAGCAGTACTTC. Translation: CASSSGSSLYEQYF. V usage is TRBV9 and J usage is TRBJ2-7; possibly TRBD2 for D (5 bases). The V end was cut by 4 bases, the J end by 4 bases, with 15 bases between. CDR1 is SGDLS and CDR2 is YYNGEE in the germline V gene. The CDR3 is 14 amino acids.

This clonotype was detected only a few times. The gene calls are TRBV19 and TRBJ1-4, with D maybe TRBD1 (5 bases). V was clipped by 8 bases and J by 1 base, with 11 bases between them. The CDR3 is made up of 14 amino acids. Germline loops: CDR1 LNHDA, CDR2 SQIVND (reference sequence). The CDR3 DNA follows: TGTGCCAGTTCCTGGGGACTAACTAATGAAAAACTGTTTTTT. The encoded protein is CASSWGLTNEKLFF.

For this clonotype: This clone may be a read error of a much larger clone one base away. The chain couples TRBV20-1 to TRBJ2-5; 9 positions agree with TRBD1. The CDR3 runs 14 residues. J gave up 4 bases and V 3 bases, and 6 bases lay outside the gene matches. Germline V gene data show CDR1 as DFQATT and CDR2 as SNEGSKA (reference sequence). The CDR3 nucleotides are TGCAGTGCTAGGGACAGGGGCGGCCGAGAGACCCAGTACTTC. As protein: CSARDRGGRETQYF.

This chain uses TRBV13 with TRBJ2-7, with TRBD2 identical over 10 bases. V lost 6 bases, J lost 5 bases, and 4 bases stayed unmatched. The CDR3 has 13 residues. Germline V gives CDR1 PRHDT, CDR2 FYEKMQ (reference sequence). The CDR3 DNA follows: TGTGCCAGCAGACTAGCGGGAATCGACGAGCAGTACTTC. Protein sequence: CASRLAGIDEQYF.

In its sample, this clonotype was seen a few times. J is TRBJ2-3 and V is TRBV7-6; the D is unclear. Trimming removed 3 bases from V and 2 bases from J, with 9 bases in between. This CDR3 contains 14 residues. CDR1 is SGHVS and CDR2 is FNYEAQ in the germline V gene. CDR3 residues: CASSFSEYTDTQYF. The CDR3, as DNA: TGTGCCAGCAGCTTTTCAGAGTACACAGATACGCAGTATTTT.

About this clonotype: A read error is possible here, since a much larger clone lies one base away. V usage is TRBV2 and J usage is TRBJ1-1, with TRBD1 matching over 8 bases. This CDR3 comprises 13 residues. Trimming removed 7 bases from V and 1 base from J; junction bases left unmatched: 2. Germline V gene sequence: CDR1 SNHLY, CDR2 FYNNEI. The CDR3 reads CASTGQGNTEAFF. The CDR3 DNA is TGTGCCAGCACCGGACAGGGGAACACTGAAGCTTTCTTT.

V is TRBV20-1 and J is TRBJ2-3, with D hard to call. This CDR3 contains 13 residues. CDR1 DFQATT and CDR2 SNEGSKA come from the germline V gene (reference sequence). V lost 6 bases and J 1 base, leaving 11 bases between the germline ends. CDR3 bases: TGCAGTGCAAGGTACCCGGGCACAGATACGCAGTATTTT. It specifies CSARYPGTDTQYF.

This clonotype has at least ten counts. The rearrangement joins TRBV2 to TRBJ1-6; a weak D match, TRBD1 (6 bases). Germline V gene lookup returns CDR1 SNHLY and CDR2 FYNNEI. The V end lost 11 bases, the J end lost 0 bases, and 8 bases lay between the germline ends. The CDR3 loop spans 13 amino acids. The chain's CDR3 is CAGGLSYNSPLHF. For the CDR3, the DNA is TGTGCCGGGGGCCTCTCCTATAATTCACCCCTCCACTTT.

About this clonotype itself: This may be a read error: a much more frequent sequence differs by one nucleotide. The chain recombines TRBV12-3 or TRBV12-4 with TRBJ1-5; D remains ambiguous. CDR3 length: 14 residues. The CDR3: CAISEVRSNQPQHF. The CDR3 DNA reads TGTGCCATCAGTGAGGTGAGGAGCAATCAGCCCCAGCATTTT.

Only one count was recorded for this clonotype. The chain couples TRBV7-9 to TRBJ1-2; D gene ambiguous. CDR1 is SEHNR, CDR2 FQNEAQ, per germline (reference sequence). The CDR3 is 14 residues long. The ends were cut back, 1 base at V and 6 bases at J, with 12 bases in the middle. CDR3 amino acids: CASSLVDSRDGYTF. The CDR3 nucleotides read TGTGCCAGCAGCTTAGTCGACTCCCGCGATGGCTACACCTTC.

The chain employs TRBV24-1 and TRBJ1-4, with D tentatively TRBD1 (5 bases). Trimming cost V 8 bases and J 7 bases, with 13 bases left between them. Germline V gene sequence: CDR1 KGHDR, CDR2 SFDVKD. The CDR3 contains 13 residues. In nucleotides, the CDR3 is TGTGCCACCATCGAACGGGGCGGTGAAAAACTGTTTTTT. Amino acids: CATIERGGEKLFF.

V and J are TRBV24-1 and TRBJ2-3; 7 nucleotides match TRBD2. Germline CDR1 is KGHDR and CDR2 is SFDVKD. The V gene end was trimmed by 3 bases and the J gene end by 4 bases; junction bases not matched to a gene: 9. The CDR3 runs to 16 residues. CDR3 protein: CATSDNFGSGADTQYF. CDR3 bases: TGTGCCACCAGTGATAATTTCGGCAGCGGGGCAGATACGCAGTATTTT.

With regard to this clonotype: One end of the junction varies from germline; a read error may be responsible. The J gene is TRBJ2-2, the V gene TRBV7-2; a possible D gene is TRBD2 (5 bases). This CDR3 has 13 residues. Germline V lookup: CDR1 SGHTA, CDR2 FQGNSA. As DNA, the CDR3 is TGTGCCAGCAGCTTAGTCCCTCACCGGGGAGCTGTTTTT. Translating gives CASSLVPHRGAVF.

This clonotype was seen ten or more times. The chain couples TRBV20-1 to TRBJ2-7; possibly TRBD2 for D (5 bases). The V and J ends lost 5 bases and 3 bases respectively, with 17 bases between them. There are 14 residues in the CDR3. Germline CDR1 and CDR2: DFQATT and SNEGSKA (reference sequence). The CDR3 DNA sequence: TGCAGTGCTCCTCCATTATCGGGGAACTACGAGCAGTACTTC. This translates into CSAPPLSGNYEQYF.

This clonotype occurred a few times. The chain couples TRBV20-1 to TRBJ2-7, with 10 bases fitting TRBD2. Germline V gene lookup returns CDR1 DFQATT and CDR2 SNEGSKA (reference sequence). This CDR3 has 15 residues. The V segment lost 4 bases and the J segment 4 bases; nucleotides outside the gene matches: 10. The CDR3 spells CSAKGASGSGYEQYF. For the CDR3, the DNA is TGCAGTGCTAAAGGGGCTAGCGGGAGTGGGTACGAGCAGTACTTC.

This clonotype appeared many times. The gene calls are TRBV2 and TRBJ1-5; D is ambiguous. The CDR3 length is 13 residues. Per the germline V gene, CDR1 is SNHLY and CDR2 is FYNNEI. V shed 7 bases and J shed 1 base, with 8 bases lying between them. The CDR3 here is CASTDVSNQPQHF. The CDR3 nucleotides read TGTGCCAGCACCGACGTAAGCAATCAGCCCCAGCATTTT.

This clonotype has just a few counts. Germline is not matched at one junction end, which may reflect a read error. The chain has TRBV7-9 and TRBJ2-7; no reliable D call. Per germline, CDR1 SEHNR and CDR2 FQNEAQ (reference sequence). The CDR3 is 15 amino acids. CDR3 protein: CASSQGRSRSYEQYF. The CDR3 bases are TGCGCCAGCAGCCAAGGGCGGAGTAGGTCCTACGAGCAGTACTTC.

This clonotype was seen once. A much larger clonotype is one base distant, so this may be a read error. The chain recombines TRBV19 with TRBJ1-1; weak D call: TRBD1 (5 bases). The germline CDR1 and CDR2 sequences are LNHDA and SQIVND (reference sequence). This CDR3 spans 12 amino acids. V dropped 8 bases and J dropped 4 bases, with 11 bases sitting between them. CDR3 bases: TGTGCCAGTTACCCAGGGCGCACTGAAGCTTTCTTT. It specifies CASYPGRTEAFF.

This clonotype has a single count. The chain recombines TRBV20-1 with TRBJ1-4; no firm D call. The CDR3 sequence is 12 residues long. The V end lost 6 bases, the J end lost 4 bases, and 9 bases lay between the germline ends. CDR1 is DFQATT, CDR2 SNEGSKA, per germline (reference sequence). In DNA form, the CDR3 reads TGCAGTGCCGGCCCAGATAATGAAAAACTGTTTTTT. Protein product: CSAGPDNEKLFF.

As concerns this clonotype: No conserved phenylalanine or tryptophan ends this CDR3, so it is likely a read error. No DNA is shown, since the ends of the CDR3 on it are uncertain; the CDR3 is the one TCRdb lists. CDR3 loop: CASSGTGS. This chain connects TRBV24-1 to TRBJ1-3; TRBD1 was called by the table and not checked on the DNA. Germline CDR1 and CDR2: KGHDR and SFDVKD. The CDR3 comprises 8 residues, both ends counted.

For the CDR3, the DNA is TGCGCCAGCAGCTTGGCCTTGGCAGGGGGCGAGCGGGCTGAAGCTTTCTTT. Translation gives CASSLALAGGERAEAFF. J is TRBJ1-1 and V is TRBV5-1, with 8 bases aligning to TRBD1. The CDR3 sequence is 17 residues long. From germline, CDR1 is SGHRS and CDR2 YFSETQ. J was trimmed by 6 bases and V by 0 bases; bases with no gene match: 13.

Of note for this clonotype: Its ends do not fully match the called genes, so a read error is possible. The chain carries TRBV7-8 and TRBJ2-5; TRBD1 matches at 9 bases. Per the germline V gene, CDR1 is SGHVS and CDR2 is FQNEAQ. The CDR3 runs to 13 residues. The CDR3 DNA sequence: TGTGCCAGCAGCACCAGCGCACAGGGGGCGCAGGACTTC. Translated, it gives CASSTSAQGAQDF.

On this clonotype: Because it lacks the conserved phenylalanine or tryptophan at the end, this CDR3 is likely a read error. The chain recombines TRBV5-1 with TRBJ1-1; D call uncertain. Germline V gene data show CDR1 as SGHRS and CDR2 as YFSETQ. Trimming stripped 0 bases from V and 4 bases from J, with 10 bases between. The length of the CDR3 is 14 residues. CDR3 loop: CASSLGGLGTEAFS. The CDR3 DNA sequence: TGCGCCAGCAGCTTGGGAGGTTTGGGCACTGAAGCTTTCTCT.

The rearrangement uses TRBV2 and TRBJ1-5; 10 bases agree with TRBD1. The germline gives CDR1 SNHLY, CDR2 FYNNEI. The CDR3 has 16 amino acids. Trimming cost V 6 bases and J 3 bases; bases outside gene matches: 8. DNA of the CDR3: TGTGCCAGCAGCTCAAGCGGGACAGGGGACAATCAGCCCCAGCATTTT. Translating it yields CASSSSGTGDNQPQHF.

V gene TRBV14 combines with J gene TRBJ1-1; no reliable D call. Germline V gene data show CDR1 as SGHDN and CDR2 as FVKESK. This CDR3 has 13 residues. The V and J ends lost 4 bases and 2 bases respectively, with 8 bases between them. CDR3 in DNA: TGTGCCAGCAGCCTATATGCAAACACTGAAGCTTTCTTT. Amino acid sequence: CASSLYANTEAFF.

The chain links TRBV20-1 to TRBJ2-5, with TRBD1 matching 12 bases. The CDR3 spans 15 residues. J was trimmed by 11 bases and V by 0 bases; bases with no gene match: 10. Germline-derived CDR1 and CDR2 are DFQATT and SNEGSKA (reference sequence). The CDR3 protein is CSARDSRGQGANQYF. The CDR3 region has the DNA TGCAGTGCTAGAGATAGCCGGGGACAGGGGGCGAATCAGTACTTC.

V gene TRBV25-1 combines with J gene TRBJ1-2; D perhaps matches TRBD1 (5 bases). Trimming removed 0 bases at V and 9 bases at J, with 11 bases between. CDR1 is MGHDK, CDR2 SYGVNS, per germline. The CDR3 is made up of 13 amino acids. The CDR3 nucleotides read TGTGCCAGCAGTGAATACGGGGCAGAAAGCTACACCTTC. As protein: CASSEYGAESYTF.

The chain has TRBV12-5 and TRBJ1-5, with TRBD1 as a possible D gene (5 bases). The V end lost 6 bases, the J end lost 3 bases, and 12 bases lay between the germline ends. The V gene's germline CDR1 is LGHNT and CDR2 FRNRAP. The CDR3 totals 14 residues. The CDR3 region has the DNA TGTGCTAGTGGCCGGGACCGAACCAATCAGCCCCAGCATTTT. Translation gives CASGRDRTNQPQHF.

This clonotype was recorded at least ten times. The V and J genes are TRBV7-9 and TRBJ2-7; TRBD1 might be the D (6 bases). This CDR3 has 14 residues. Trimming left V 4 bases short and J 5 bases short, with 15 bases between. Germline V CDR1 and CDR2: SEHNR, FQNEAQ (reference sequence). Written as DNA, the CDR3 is TGTGCCAGCAGCTCGTACAGGGATTGGAACGAGCAGTACTTC. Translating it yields CASSSYRDWNEQYF.